This TCR beta chain appears in the sequencing data of a study of cytomegalovirus exposure and HLA in healthy donors. A note on this clone: Its antigen is unknown.

The CDR3 is 15 residues long. V dropped 2 bases and J dropped 6 bases, with 14 bases sitting between them. Germline-derived CDR1 and CDR2 are MNHEY and SVGAGI. Researchers ran the PCR with 60 Vbeta and 13 Jbeta primers. Clones were sequenced by immunoSEQ multiplex PCR, and TCRdb holds only the in-frame ones, with some missing. This sample has about 150,000 clones; 74% occur once, and the top ten carry around 2.3%. Study results and caveats: A previous analysis found most TCR beta V segments productive roughly 90% or roughly 30% of the time. As confirmed in vitro, three CMV-associated chains were specific for CMV antigens. Most CMV-associated TCR beta chains were later found to appear HLA-restricted.

Sequenced: PBMCs. The chain joins TRBV6-5 to TRBJ2-4; D is perhaps TRBD1 (6 bases). The receptor comes from a man aged 30 to 39 in good health and CMV-seronegative. CDR3 sequence (DNA): TGTGCCAGCAGTTACGACGGACAGAACTCAAACATTCAGTACTTC. This codes for CASSYDGQNSNIQYF.